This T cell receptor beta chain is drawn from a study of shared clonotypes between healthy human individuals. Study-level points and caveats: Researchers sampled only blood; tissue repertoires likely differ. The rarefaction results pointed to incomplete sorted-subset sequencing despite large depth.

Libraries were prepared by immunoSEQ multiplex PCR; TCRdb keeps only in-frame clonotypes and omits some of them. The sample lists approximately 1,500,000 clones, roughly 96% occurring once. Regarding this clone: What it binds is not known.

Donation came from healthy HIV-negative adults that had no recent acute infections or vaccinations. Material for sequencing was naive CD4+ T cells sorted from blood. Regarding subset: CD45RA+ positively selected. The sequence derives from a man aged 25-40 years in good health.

The CDR3 DNA sequence: TGTGCCAGCAGCCTCTCCCCGACAGGGGGCTACACCTTC. Translation: CASSLSPTGGYTF. This sequence joins TRBV5-8 and TRBJ1-2; 7 bases agree with TRBD1. After removal of 4 bases from V and 8 bases from J, the junction contained 8 bases not matched to a gene. The CDR3 runs 13 residues. Germline CDR1 is SGHTS and CDR2 is YDEGEE.